This T cell receptor (beta chain) was retrieved from a study of early T cells in non-severe SARS-CoV-2 infection (dated by TCRdb to the early 2020s). Notes on the research overall: Because TCR sequencing relied on bulk RNA taken from unsorted whole blood, pairing of alpha and beta chains was not possible.

Overall study results and their limits: Matching against VDJdb was skewed toward anti-spike CD8 responses, likely underestimated virus-specific expansions, and missed private and CD4 specificities.

The table lists this clonotype with many counts. Its antigen is currently not known. Base quality data are lacking; no much larger clone is found one base away. A case-control design nested within a healthcare worker cohort in London, UK, was used, with weekly nasopharyngeal swab PCR tests and blood sampling performed. Healthcare workers were recruited during the week of the UK lockdown, between 23 and 31 March 2020, and followed weekly for up to roughly 15 weeks. The CDR3, cysteine through phenylalanine, is 14 amino acids long. Only the CDR3 portion is preserved as DNA: 42 bases, with reading frame beginning at the first base. Trimming leaves V shorter by 7 bases and J shorter by 9 bases, with the junction holding 10 bases beyond the gene matches. The germline V gene (reference sequence) gives CDR1 as SEHNR and CDR2 as FQNEAQ. Library creation used 5' RACE. TCRdb lists the instrument as NextSeq 500. The TCR library protocol attached unique molecular identifiers to individual cDNA molecules to correct for sequencing error and PCR bias. Sequencing covered both TCR alpha and beta chains, and within each sample the abundances of alpha and beta sequences were tightly co-correlated. The original methods were these. Decombinator V4 was used to annotate the V gene, J gene and CDR3 of the TCR sequences. Expanded TCRs were defined as changing significantly between any two time points under a Poisson model with p below 0.0001. TCR abundances were normalised to the total number of TCRs sequenced per sample and were expressed as counts per million. TRAV1-2 paired with TRAJ12, TRAJ20 or TRAJ33 defined MAIT TCRs, while TRAV10 paired with TRAJ18 defined iNKT TCRs. VDJdb, accessed 1 November 2021, was searched for CMV, EBV and SARS-CoV-2 annotated TCRs, excluding TCRs annotated for multiple antigens. Starting from the raw public reads, TCRdb applied fastp trimming at Q25, assembled clones with MiXCR and retained in-frame beta chains. A single entry per CDR3 protein holds the most common genes and DNA from its merged rows. The V and J calls reflect TCRdb's pipeline rather than the authors' work. The sample table records 85,000 to 90,000 distinct CDR3 sequences; approximately 15% of these occur just once. The top ten clones comprise 6.5% to 8.5% of the sample.

This TCR derives from an adult who was a healthcare worker with PCR-confirmed SARS-CoV-2 infection or an uninfected control (not recorded which). This receptor chain uses TRBV7-9 and TRBJ2-1; 9 middle bases align to TRBD2. The source material was whole blood. The DNA sequence is TGTGCCAGCACCCAAGCGGGAGGAGGGATTGAGCAGTTCTTC. It translates to CASTQAGGGIEQFF.